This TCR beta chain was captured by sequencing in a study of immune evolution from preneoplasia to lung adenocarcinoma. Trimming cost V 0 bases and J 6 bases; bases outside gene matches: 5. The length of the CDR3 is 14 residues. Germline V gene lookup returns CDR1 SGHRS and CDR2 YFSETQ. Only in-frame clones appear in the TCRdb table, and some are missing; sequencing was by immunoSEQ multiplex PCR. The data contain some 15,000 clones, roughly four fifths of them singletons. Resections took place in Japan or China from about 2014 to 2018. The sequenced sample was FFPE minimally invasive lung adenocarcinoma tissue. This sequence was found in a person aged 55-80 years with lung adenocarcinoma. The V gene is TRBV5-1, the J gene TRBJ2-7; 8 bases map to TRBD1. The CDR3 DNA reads TGCGCCAGCAGCTTGGTTGGACAGGGTAGCGAGCAGTACTTC. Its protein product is CASSLVGQGSEQYF.